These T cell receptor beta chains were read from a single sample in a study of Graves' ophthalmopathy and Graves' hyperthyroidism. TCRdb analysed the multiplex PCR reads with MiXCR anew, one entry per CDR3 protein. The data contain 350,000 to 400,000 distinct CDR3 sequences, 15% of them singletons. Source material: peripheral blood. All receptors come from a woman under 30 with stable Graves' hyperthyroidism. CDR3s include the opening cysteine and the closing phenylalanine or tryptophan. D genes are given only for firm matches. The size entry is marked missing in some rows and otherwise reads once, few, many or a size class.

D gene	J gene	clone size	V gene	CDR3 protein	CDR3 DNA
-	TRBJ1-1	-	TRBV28	CASTNPGSSHEAFF	TGTGCCAGCACTAACCCGGGCAGCTCACATGAAGCTTTCTTT
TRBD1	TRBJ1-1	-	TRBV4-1	CASSPLDRGLMNTEAFF	TGCGCCAGCAGCCCCCTCGACAGGGGCCTCATGAACACTGAAGCTTTCTTT
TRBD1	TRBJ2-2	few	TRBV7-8	CASSLRQGGTAGELFF	TGTGCCAGCAGCCTAAGACAGGGGGGTACCGCCGGGGAGCTGTTTTTT
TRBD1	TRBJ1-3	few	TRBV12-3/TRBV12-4	CASSLVWDRVGNTIYF	TGTGCCAGCAGTTTAGTGTGGGACAGGGTTGGAAACACCATATATTTT
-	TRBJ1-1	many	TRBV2	CASGHENTEAFF	TGTGCCAGCGGACACGAGAACACTGAAGCTTTCTTT
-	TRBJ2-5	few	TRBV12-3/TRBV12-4	CASSLTRGPGVETQYF	TGTGCCAGCAGTTTAACCAGGGGCCCCGGGGTGGAGACCCAGTACTTC
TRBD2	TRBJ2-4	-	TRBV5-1	CASSGGGGDIQYF	TGCGCCAGCAGCGGTGGTGGGGGGGACATTCAGTACTTC
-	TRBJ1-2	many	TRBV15	CATSTERGNYGYTF	TGTGCCACCAGCACCGAGCGGGGGAACTATGGCTACACCTTC
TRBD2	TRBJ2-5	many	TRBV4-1	CASSPTLAGGKETQYF	TGCGCCAGCAGCCCCACCCTAGCGGGGGGAAAAGAGACCCAGTACTTC
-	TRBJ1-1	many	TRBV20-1	CSAPRGAVGTEAFF	TGCAGTGCCCCGAGGGGGGCGGTAGGGACTGAAGCTTTCTTT
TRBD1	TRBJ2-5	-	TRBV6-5	CASSYSGQGGETQYF	TGTGCCAGCAGTTACTCGGGACAGGGAGGAGAGACCCAGTACTTC
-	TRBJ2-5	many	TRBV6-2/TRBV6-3	CASSPPASRTQYF	TGTGCCAGCAGTCCCCCGGCGAGTCGAACCCAGTACTTC
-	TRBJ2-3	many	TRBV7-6	CASSLVIRATDTQYF	TGTGCCAGCAGCTTAGTTATTCGGGCGACAGATACGCAGTATTTT
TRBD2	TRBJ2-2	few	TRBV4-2	CASSQGGLAGGHGELFF	TGTGCCAGCAGCCAAGGGGGACTAGCGGGGGGTCACGGGGAGCTGTTTTTT
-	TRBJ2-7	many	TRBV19	CASTKTGPSSYEQYF	TGTGCCAGTACTAAAACAGGGCCGAGCTCCTACGAGCAGTACTTC
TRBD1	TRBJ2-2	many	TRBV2	CASTRDRANTGELFF	TGTGCCAGCACAAGAGACAGGGCCAACACCGGGGAGCTGTTTTTT
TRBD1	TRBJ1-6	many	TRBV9	CASSFRTGPNSPLHF	TGTGCCAGCAGCTTCAGGACAGGGCCCAATTCACCCCTCCACTTT
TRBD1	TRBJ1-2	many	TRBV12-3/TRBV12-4	CASRDLGTGDYGYTF	TGTGCCAGCAGGGATCTCGGGACAGGGGACTATGGCTACACCTTC
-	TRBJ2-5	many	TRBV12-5	CASGLVARDQYF	TGTGCTAGTGGTTTGGTTGCTAGGGACCAGTACTTC
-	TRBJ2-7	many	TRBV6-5	CATDRIYEQYF	TGTGCCACTGACAGGATCTACGAGCAGTACTTC
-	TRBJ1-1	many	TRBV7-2	CASSFPFVKSTEAFF	TGTGCCAGCAGCTTTCCCTTCGTCAAGAGCACTGAAGCTTTCTTT
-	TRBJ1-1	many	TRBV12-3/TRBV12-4	CASSLPGGLNTEAFF	TGTGCCAGCAGTTTACCGGGGGGCTTGAACACTGAAGCTTTCTTT
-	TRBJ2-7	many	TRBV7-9	CASSWGTVYEQYF	TGTGCCAGCAGCTGGGGGACCGTCTACGAGCAGTACTTC
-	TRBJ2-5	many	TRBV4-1	CASSQAGAPLGETQYF	TGCGCCAGCAGCCAAGCGGGGGCACCACTGGGGGAGACCCAGTACTTC
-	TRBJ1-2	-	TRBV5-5	CASSLGGVDGYTF	TGTGCCAGCAGCCTCGGAGGGGTCGATGGCTACACCTTC
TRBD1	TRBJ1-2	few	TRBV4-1	CASSPLWTGDYGYTF	TGCGCCAGCAGCCCCCTTTGGACAGGGGACTATGGCTACACCTTC
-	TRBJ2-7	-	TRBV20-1	CSAMDREPYEQYF	TGCAGTGCTATGGACAGAGAACCCTACGAGCAGTACTTC
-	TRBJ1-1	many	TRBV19	CASSIGGDPEAFF	TGTGCCAGTAGTATAGGAGGGGATCCTGAAGCTTTCTTT
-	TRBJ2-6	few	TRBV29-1	CSVARDTTPGANVLTF	TGCAGCGTCGCCCGGGACACCACTCCTGGGGCCAACGTCCTGACTTTC
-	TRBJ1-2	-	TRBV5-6	CASSLALRNNYGYTF	TGTGCCAGCAGCTTGGCCCTAAGAAATAACTATGGCTACACCTTC
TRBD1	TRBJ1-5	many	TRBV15	CATSRLTGQGVRQPQHF	TGTGCCACCAGCAGACTTACGGGACAGGGGGTGAGGCAGCCCCAGCATTTT
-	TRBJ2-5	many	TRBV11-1	CASSTGEETQYF	TGTGCCAGCAGCACCGGGGAAGAGACCCAGTACTTC
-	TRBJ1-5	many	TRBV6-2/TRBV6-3	CASRTPGRGTREPQHF	TGTGCCAGCAGAACCCCCGGGCGGGGCACACGGGAGCCCCAGCATTTT
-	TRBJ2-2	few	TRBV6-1	CASSRDFAPGELFF	TGTGCCAGCAGTCGGGACTTCGCTCCCGGGGAGCTGTTTTTT
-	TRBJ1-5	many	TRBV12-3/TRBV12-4	CASSSGQRLSNQPQHF	TGTGCCAGCAGTTCAGGACAGCGTCTTAGCAATCAGCCCCAGCATTTT
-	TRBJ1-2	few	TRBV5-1	CASSHSNYGYTF	TGCGCCAGCAGCCATTCAAACTATGGCTACACCTTC
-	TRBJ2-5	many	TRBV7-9	CASSLDQAETQYF	TGTGCCAGCAGCTTAGATCAGGCCGAGACCCAGTACTTC
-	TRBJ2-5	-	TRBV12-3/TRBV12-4	CASISGTDQTQYF	TGTGCCAGCATTTCGGGGACTGACCAGACCCAGTACTTC
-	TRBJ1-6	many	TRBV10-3	CAIRGQTSTGDLNSPLHF	TGTGCCATCAGGGGCCAAACCAGCACAGGAGACCTTAATTCACCCCTCCACTTT
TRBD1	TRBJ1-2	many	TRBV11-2	CASSSRDRGSPAYGYTF	TGTGCCAGCAGCTCCCGGGACAGGGGGAGCCCGGCGTATGGCTACACCTTC
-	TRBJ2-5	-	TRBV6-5	CASSYSSMLSGQETQYF	TGTGCCAGCAGTTACTCGAGTATGTTGTCAGGGCAAGAGACCCAGTACTTC
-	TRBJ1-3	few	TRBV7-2	CASSPARHGTIYF	TGTGCCAGCAGCCCGGCCCGACATGGCACCATATATTTT
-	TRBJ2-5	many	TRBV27	CASSLSPGSGETQYF	TGTGCCAGCAGTTTATCCCCCGGATCGGGGGAGACCCAGTACTTC
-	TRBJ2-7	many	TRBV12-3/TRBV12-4	CASTPRGPPYEQYF	TGTGCCAGCACCCCCCGAGGCCCCCCTTACGAGCAGTACTTC
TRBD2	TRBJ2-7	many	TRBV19	CASSPPGLAVEQYF	TGTGCCAGTAGCCCCCCGGGACTAGCTGTCGAGCAGTACTTC
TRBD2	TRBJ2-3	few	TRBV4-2	CASRQTSGGTDTQYF	TGTGCCAGCAGGCAGACGAGCGGGGGCACAGATACGCAGTATTTT
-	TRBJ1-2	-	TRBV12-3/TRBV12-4	CASTRRGGYTF	TGTGCCAGCACCCGCAGGGGTGGCTACACCTTC
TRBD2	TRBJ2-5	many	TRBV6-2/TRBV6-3	CASSYHGTSTSETQYF	TGTGCCAGCAGTTATCACGGGACTAGCACGTCGGAGACCCAGTACTTC
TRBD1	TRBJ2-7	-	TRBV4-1	CASSQYPRDSDEQYF	TGCGCCAGCAGCCAATATCCCCGGGACAGCGACGAGCAGTACTTC
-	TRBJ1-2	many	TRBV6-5	CASSYSRGPEANYGYTF	TGTGCCAGCAGTTACTCCAGGGGTCCCGAGGCTAACTATGGCTACACCTTC
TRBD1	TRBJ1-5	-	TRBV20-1	CSARDSRGQGANQPQHF	TGCAGTGCTAGAGACTCTAGGGGTCAGGGGGCCAATCAGCCCCAGCATTTT
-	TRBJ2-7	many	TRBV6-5	CASRFQGTYEQYF	TGTGCCAGCAGATTCCAGGGGACCTACGAGCAGTACTTC
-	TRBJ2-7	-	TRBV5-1	CASSSTAGLHYEQYF	TGCGCCAGCAGCTCGACGGCGGGACTGCACTACGAGCAGTACTTC
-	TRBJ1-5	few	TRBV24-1	CATLEPQHF	TGTGCCACGCTGGAGCCCCAGCATTTT
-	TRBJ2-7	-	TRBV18	CASSPIGGGDYEQYF	TGTGCCAGCTCCCCAATAGGTGGGGGTGACTACGAGCAGTACTTC
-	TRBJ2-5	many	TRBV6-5	CASSYAGLETQYF	TGTGCCAGCAGTTACGCGGGCTTAGAGACCCAGTACTTC
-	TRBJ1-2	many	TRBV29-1	CSAPGGDGGMAYYGYTF	TGCAGCGCCCCCGGAGGGGACGGTGGAATGGCCTACTATGGCTACACCTTC
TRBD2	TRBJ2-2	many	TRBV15	CATSRVGLAKGELFF	TGTGCCACCAGCAGAGTAGGACTAGCAAAAGGGGAGCTGTTTTTT
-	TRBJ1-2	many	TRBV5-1	CASSLNGGRYGYTF	TGCGCCAGCAGCTTGAACGGGGGTCGATATGGCTACACCTTC